The 22 T cell receptor beta chains given below trace back to one sample, sequenced in a study of T cell responses to AZD1222 COVID-19 vaccine. The repertoire was sequenced with immunoSEQ multiplex PCR; TCRdb's copy has only in-frame clones and lacks some. The data contain about 84,000 clones, around 90% of them singletons. Here the sequenced sample was peripheral blood, taken 28 days after the second AZD1222 dose. These receptors all stem from an adult who received the AZD1222 COVID-19 vaccine.

This sequence joins TRBV9 and TRBJ2-5, with D unresolved. CDR1 is SGDLS, CDR2 YYNGEE, per germline. Trimming removed 0 bases at V and 4 bases at J, with 10 bases between. CDR3 length: 14 residues. CDR3 DNA sequence: TGTGCCAGCAGCGTAGAACCGGGTGGAGAGACCCAGTACTTC. Translated: CASSVEPGGETQYF. Full variable domain (rest looked up from reference TRBV9 and TRBJ2-5): DSGVTQTPKHLITATGQRVTLRCSPRSGDLSVYWYQQSLDQGLQFLIQYYNGEERAKGNILERFSAQQFPDLHSELNLSSLELGDSALYFCASSVEPGGETQYFGPGTRLLVL.

The chain employs TRBV25-1 and TRBJ2-1; 14 bases fit TRBD2. The CDR3 loop spans 16 amino acids. V was clipped by 4 bases and J by 4 bases; unmatched bases: 3. Per germline, CDR1 MGHDK and CDR2 SYGVNS. The CDR3 DNA follows: TGTGCCAGCAGTGGCGGGACTAGCGGGGGATACAATGAGCAGTTCTTC. It encodes CASSGGTSGGYNEQFF.

The chain joins TRBV5-1 to TRBJ1-1; D possibly corresponds to TRBD1 (6 bases). Germline values: CDR1 SGHRS, CDR2 YFSETQ. V lost 7 bases, J lost 2 bases, and 18 bases lay in between. CDR3 length: 15 amino acids. CDR3: CASASGTSLNTEAFF. CDR3 nucleotides: TGCGCCAGCGCATCCGGGACATCGCTTAACACTGAAGCTTTCTTT.

The chain's CDR3 is CATSRPMGGAEAFF. As DNA, the CDR3 is TGTGCCACCAGCAGACCCATGGGTGGGGCTGAAGCTTTCTTT. The V call is TRBV15, the J call TRBJ1-1, with D unclear. Trimming stripped 2 bases from V and 6 bases from J, with 13 bases between. Germline V CDR1 and CDR2: LNHNV, YYDKDF (reference sequence). The CDR3 contains 14 residues.

This chain connects TRBV18 to TRBJ2-5; D tentatively reads TRBD1 or TRBD2 (5 bases each). Trimming pared 3 bases from V and 3 bases from J, leaving 11 bases between. The CDR3 loop spans 14 amino acids. Per germline, CDR1 KGHSH and CDR2 LQKENI. The CDR3 DNA sequence: TGTGCCAGCTCACCCCCCGGGACCAAAGAGACCCAGTACTTC. Protein product: CASSPPGTKETQYF.

A single count supports this clone. This chain joins TRBV5-1 and TRBJ1-1; D not resolved. V was pared by 0 bases and J by 2 bases, with 11 bases between. CDR1 and CDR2 (germline): SGHRS, YFSETQ. The CDR3 consists of 15 residues. The DNA of the CDR3 is TGCGCCAGCAGCTTGGGTGGCCCCCTCAACACTGAAGCTTTCTTT. This sequence encodes CASSLGGPLNTEAFF.

This chain links TRBV7-6 with TRBJ2-4, with D possibly being TRBD1 or TRBD2 (6 bases each). Germline values: CDR1 SGHVS, CDR2 FNYEAQ. V was shortened by 1 base and J by 2 bases, with 21 bases between the two germline ends. CDR3 length: 19 residues. The CDR3 bases are TGTGCCAGCAGCTTAGAGATGATCGGGGGCCCTATCTCCAAAAACATTCAGTACTTC. Its translation: CASSLEMIGGPISKNIQYF.

As to this clone: The junction does not match germline at one end; this may be a read error. The chain employs TRBV6-1 and TRBJ1-2; no clear D gene. Germline loops: CDR1 MNHNS, CDR2 SASEGT. This CDR3 has 18 amino acids. The CDR3 region has the DNA TGTACCAGCAGTGAAGAACACCCCCGATCGAGACGGGACTATGGCTACACCTTC. This gives the protein CTSSEEHPRSRRDYGYTF.

V gene TRBV2 combines with J gene TRBJ1-4; D remains ambiguous. The ends were cut back, 6 bases at V and 8 bases at J, with 10 bases in the middle. The CDR3 spans 12 residues. Germline assignment: CDR1 SNHLY and CDR2 FYNNEI. The CDR3: CASRWSGEKLFF. For the CDR3, the DNA is TGTGCCAGCAGATGGTCTGGGGAAAAACTGTTTTTT.

This sequence joins TRBV2 and TRBJ1-5; TRBD1 matches at 7 bases. Germline loops: CDR1 SNHLY, CDR2 FYNNEI. V lost 1 base, J lost 5 bases, and 5 bases stayed unmatched. The CDR3 length is 15 residues. CDR3 sequence: CASSEVEGGYQPQHF. As DNA, the CDR3 is TGTGCCAGCAGTGAAGTCGAAGGGGGCTATCAGCCCCAGCATTTT.

This chain joins TRBV6-5 and TRBJ1-2; 9 bases map to TRBD1. CDR1 and CDR2 (germline): MNHEY, SVGAGI. The V and J ends lost 6 bases and 6 bases, in that order; junction bases with no gene match: 11. The CDR3 spans 15 residues. CDR3 sequence (DNA): TGTGCCAGCAGCTCCCCGGGGACAGGGCTTAATGGCTACACCTTC. As protein: CASSSPGTGLNGYTF.

The chain uses TRBV5-4 and TRBJ1-6, with D unclear. V was pared by 2 bases and J by 7 bases, with 7 bases between. Per germline, CDR1 SGHNT and CDR2 YYREEE (reference sequence). The CDR3 is made up of 13 amino acids. The CDR3 protein is CASSFSANSPLHF. CDR3 nucleotide sequence: TGTGCCAGCAGCTTCTCGGCGAATTCACCCCTCCACTTT.

This sequence joins TRBV27 and TRBJ2-7; D is ambiguous. Per the germline V gene, CDR1 is MNHEY and CDR2 is SMNVEV (reference sequence). The CDR3 contains 14 residues. V was cut by 10 bases and J by 0 bases, with 16 bases left in between. For the CDR3, the DNA is TGTGCCACTGGACCGCTAACGCACTCCTACGAGCAGTACTTC. Protein sequence: CATGPLTHSYEQYF.

The rearrangement uses TRBV28 and TRBJ1-2; D call uncertain. Trimming pared 3 bases from V and 1 base from J, leaving 3 bases between. Germline V CDR1 and CDR2: MDHEN, SYDVKM. The CDR3 sequence is 12 residues long. CDR3 in amino acids: CASSFRNYGYTF. CDR3 in DNA: TGTGCCAGCAGTTTCCGTAACTATGGCTACACCTTC.

The chain combines TRBV9 with TRBJ2-5, with unresolved D. Trimming removed 0 bases at V and 5 bases at J, with 8 bases between. Germline CDR1 SGDLS, CDR2 YYNGEE. The CDR3 has 13 amino acids. As DNA, the CDR3 is TGTGCCAGCAGCGTAGCCGGGTTGGAGACCCAGTACTTC. The encoded protein is CASSVAGLETQYF.

Regarding this clone: This clone may be a read error of a much larger clone one base away. V usage is TRBV16 and J usage is TRBJ2-7; 8 bases line up with TRBD2. Germline CDR1 and CDR2: KGHSY and FQNENV. This CDR3 region has 15 residues. The CDR3 loop is CARSRGGRGTYEQYF. The DNA for the CDR3 is TGTGCCCGCAGCCGCGGGGGGAGGGGGACCTACGAGCAGTACTTC.

This clone showed up just a few times. The chain employs TRBV6-1 and TRBJ1-2, with 11 positions matching TRBD1. Germline values: CDR1 MNHNS, CDR2 SASEGT. The CDR3 has 17 residues. Germline trimming cut 4 bases from V and 2 bases from J; bases unmatched to any gene: 9. The CDR3 sequence: CASSADERTGGNYGYTF. The CDR3 bases are TGTGCCAGCAGTGCGGACGAAAGGACAGGGGGCAACTATGGCTACACCTTC.

The chain couples TRBV19 to TRBJ1-4, with D possibly being TRBD1 (6 bases). The CDR3 loop spans 15 amino acids. Germline V lookup: CDR1 LNHDA, CDR2 SQIVND (reference sequence). Trimming took off 1 base at V and 6 bases at J, with 12 bases between the two ends. CDR3 loop: CASSIGRTDDEKLFF. The DNA of the CDR3 is TGTGCCAGTAGTATAGGGAGGACAGATGATGAAAAACTGTTTTTT.

The sample holds one count of this clone. The chain links TRBV6-5 to TRBJ1-2; 7 nucleotides line up with TRBD1. Trimming took 4 bases from V and 8 from J; bases not matched to a gene: 10. The CDR3 covers 14 residues. CDR1 MNHEY and CDR2 SVGAGI come from the germline V gene. The CDR3 sequence is CASSWDSTPRGYTF. CDR3 in DNA: TGTGCCAGCAGTTGGGACAGTACCCCTCGGGGCTACACCTTC.

The V call is TRBV18, the J call TRBJ2-1; D gene ambiguous. Looked up from germline, CDR1 is KGHSH and CDR2 is LQKENI. V was pared by 2 bases and J by 10 bases, with 15 bases between. The CDR3 covers 14 residues. CDR3: CASSPGRLELEQFF. In DNA form, the CDR3 reads TGTGCCAGCTCACCAGGCCGGCTGGAGTTAGAGCAGTTCTTC.

This sequence joins TRBV6-5 and TRBJ1-2; TRBD1 matches 7 bases. The CDR3 covers 15 residues. Trimming removed 2 bases from V and 3 bases from J; junction bases left unmatched: 6. Per germline, CDR1 MNHEY and CDR2 SVGAGI. CDR3 DNA: TGTGCCAGCAGTTACCACCCAACAGGGGACTATGGCTACACCTTC. Translating gives CASSYHPTGDYGYTF.

This chain connects TRBV9 to TRBJ2-1; D is unclear. Germline V gene sequence: CDR1 SGDLS, CDR2 YYNGEE. The CDR3 is 15 amino acids. The V end lost 4 bases, the J end lost 3 bases, and 14 bases lay between the germline ends. The CDR3 nucleotides read TGTGCCAGCAGCCCCCGTCACCAATTCTACAATGAGCAGTTCTTC. Amino acids: CASSPRHQFYNEQFF. Together with reference TRBV9 and TRBJ2-1, the CDR3 gives the full variable domain: DSGVTQTPKHLITATGQRVTLRCSPRSGDLSVYWYQQSLDQGLQFLIQYYNGEERAKGNILERFSAQQFPDLHSELNLSSLELGDSALYFCASSPRHQFYNEQFFGPGTRLTVL.